The 5 T cell receptor beta chains in this list originate from one sample, sequenced in a study of blood T cells in healthy people across ages. Then a second PCR, running about 6 to 11 cycles, was carried out with a sample-barcoded 5' primer and a J-beta primer mix. TCRdb recomputed calls from the 5' RACE reads with MiXCR, one row per CDR3 protein. This table has 1.2 million to 1.5 million distinct CDR3 sequences, about 43% appearing once. The specimen was blood. These receptors came from a woman in her late teens or twenties in good health.

The gene calls are TRBV5-1 and TRBJ2-7; D remains ambiguous. The V gene's germline CDR1 is SGHRS and CDR2 YFSETQ. V dropped 0 bases and J dropped 2 bases, with 9 bases sitting between them. The CDR3 spans 14 residues. CDR3 nucleotide sequence: TGCGCCAGCAGCTTGGACAGCTCAACCTACGAGCAGTACTTC. Translating gives CASSLDSSTYEQYF.

This clonotype turned up a few times. This chain links TRBV15 with TRBJ1-5, with D tentatively TRBD1 (6 bases). Trimming stripped 5 bases from V and 4 bases from J, with 24 bases between. Germline V CDR1 and CDR2: LNHNV, YYDKDF (reference sequence). This CDR3 is 18 amino acids long. The CDR3 bases are TGTGCCACCAGCCGACCTCCGGAGTCGGGACACACTAATCAGCCCCAGCATTTT. Encoded protein: CATSRPPESGHTNQPQHF.

This clonotype was seen more than once but under ten times. The rearrangement joins TRBV29-1 to TRBJ1-4; D call uncertain. Trimming cost V 5 bases and J 0 bases, with 7 bases left between them. Germline loops: CDR1 SQVTM, CDR2 ANQGSEA. There are 13 residues in the CDR3. This chain's CDR3 is CSVFLPTNEKLFF. The CDR3 nucleotides read TGCAGCGTTTTCCTCCCAACTAATGAAAAACTGTTTTTT.

The chain recombines TRBV21-1 with TRBJ2-4; the DNA was not used to check the table's D call, TRBD1. With the DNA end fitting TRBJ2-7 better, the J assignment may be wrong. TRBV21-1 is reported as a pseudogene. The CDR3 totals 15 residues. The CDR3 sequence: CASSLHRGRVYEQYF. Here the CDR3 DNA reads TGTGCCAGCAGCCTCCACAGGGGGCGCGTGTACGAGCAGTACTTC.

The chain combines TRBV2 with TRBJ2-7; TRBD1 or TRBD2 may be the D gene (5 bases each). This CDR3 region has 11 residues. Germline CDR1 is SNHLY and CDR2 is FYNNEI. Trimming pared 2 bases from V and 11 bases from J, leaving 10 bases between. The CDR3 loop reads CASSEQGEKYF. The CDR3 bases are TGTGCCAGCAGTGAACAGGGAGAGAAGTACTTC.